The clone carrying this T cell receptor (beta chain) was found many times. Pregnant or lactating patients were excluded, as were those with uncontrolled infection or other autoimmune disease. The data originate from a study of T cells in Graves' hyperthyroidism and ophthalmopathy. The CDR3 runs 15 residues. After removal of 4 bases from V and 4 bases from J, the junction contained 9 bases not matched to a gene. Per the germline V gene, CDR1 is MDHEN and CDR2 is SYDVKM. The source material, RNA transcripts, was used to amplify TCR beta CDR3 regions. A first-round RT-PCR of the TCR CDR3 used the HTBI primer set. TCRdb reprocessed the multiplex PCR reads with MiXCR, giving one entry per CDR3 protein. The profile covers hundreds of thousands of distinct CDR3 sequences, with roughly 13% appearing a single time and 5.5% to 7.5% taken by the ten largest.

V is TRBV28 and J is TRBJ1-1; 7 nucleotides match TRBD1. Input material: blood. The receptor was isolated from a woman aged 25-40 years with Graves' hyperthyroidism that later progressed to Graves' ophthalmopathy. CDR3 region: CASSSNRGRLTEAFF. The CDR3 DNA is TGTGCCAGCAGTTCTAACAGGGGAAGGCTCACTGAAGCTTTCTTT.